This T cell receptor (beta chain) appears in the sequencing data of a study of sequential checkpoint blockade in melanoma. Losses at the gene ends were 4 bases for V and 2 bases for J; bases not matched to a gene: 7. This CDR3 has 15 amino acids. CDR1 is SGHRS and CDR2 is YFSETQ in the germline V gene. Treatment denoted: randomized to nivolumab then ipilimumab (arm A) or the reverse (arm B). Data came from immunoSEQ multiplex PCR; TCRdb stores just in-frame clones and leaves some out. Counted here are about 20,000 clones, 75% to 90% occurring once; the ten biggest clones make up around 25%. The TCR comes from a human donor with melanoma. The specimen comprised CD8+ T cells sorted from blood (inferred from file names), sampled from a patient given nivolumab and ipilimumab in sequence. J is TRBJ2-5 and V is TRBV5-1, with TRBD2 matching over 8 bases. DNA for the CDR3: TGCGCCAGCAGCCAGTTAGCGGGACGACAAGAGACCCAGTACTTC. It translates to CASSQLAGRQETQYF.